The 17 T cell receptor beta chains below all came from one sample that was sequenced in a study of cytomegalovirus exposure and HLA in healthy donors. Primers: 60 Vbeta forward and 13 Jbeta reverse. Libraries were prepared by immunoSEQ multiplex PCR; TCRdb keeps only in-frame clonotypes and omits some of them. The sample contains around 95,000 clones, approximately 79% of which appear only once. Sequencing was carried out using PBMCs. The receptors originated from a male donor in good health and CMV-seronegative.

This rearrangement joins TRBV15 to TRBJ2-7; 10 bases are shared with TRBD2. The CDR3 totals 15 residues. Per germline, CDR1 LNHNV and CDR2 YYDKDF (reference sequence). Unmatched junction bases numbered 4, after V lost 1 base and J lost 4 bases. The CDR3 DNA reads as TGTGCCACCAGCAGAGGGGATAGCGGGGGGTACGAGCAGTACTTC. Amino acids: CATSRGDSGGYEQYF.

The V and J genes are TRBV5-4 and TRBJ1-3, with TRBD1 matching over 10 bases. The germline gives CDR1 SGHNT, CDR2 YYREEE (reference sequence). This CDR3 spans 19 amino acids. Trimming cost V 0 bases and J 0 bases; bases outside gene matches: 9. The CDR3 nucleotides read TGTGCCAGCAGCTTGGGGGGGACAGGGGCTCTGAGCTCTGGAAACACCATATATTTT. It yields the protein CASSLGGTGALSSGNTIYF.

The rearrangement uses TRBV13 and TRBJ2-7; D uncertain. From germline, CDR1 is PRHDT and CDR2 FYEKMQ (reference sequence). The CDR3 has 14 amino acids. Trimming removed 0 bases from V and 7 bases from J, with 13 bases in between. Written as DNA, the CDR3 is TGTGCCAGCAGCTTAGGCCGCGGCTCTGGAGAGCAGTACTTC. Amino acids: CASSLGRGSGEQYF.

This rearrangement joins TRBV5-4 to TRBJ2-7, with 8 bases identical to TRBD2. Germline V gene data show CDR1 as SGHNT and CDR2 as YYREEE (reference sequence). Losses at the gene ends were 4 bases for V and 5 bases for J; bases not matched to a gene: 5. This CDR3 has 13 amino acids. DNA for the CDR3: TGTGCCAGCAGCCCCCGGGGGGGGAACGAGCAGTACTTC. Its translation: CASSPRGGNEQYF.

The chain links TRBV27 to TRBJ1-2; weak D call: TRBD1 (6 bases). Germline CDR1 is MNHEY and CDR2 is SMNVEV (reference sequence). Trimming took off 2 bases at V and 4 bases at J, with 20 bases between the two ends. There are 17 residues in the CDR3. Written as DNA, the CDR3 is TGTGCCAGCAGTTTAAAACAGGGCGGGGGCGGCGCCTATGGCTACACCTTC. This translates into CASSLKQGGGGAYGYTF.

Only a few counts were recorded for this clone. A junction boundary mismatches the germline segment, possibly from a read error. The chain employs TRBV6-5 and TRBJ2-7; 13 nucleotides match TRBD2. CDR1 MNHEY and CDR2 SVGAGI come from the germline V gene. CDR3 length: 13 amino acids. The CDR3 DNA follows: TGTGCCAGCAGTTACTCGGGGACTAGCGGGATCAACTTC. It yields the protein CASSYSGTSGINF.

The chain uses TRBV9 and TRBJ1-2; D is unclear. The CDR3 has 16 residues. With 0 bases removed from V and 6 bases from J, the gap between germline ends came to 18 bases. CDR1 is SGDLS, CDR2 YYNGEE, per germline. This CDR3 reads CASSVGAGRNLDGYTF. The CDR3 nucleotides read TGTGCCAGCAGCGTAGGGGCAGGCCGCAACCTTGATGGCTACACCTTC.

This chain connects TRBV18 to TRBJ2-7; TRBD2 aligns across 9 bases. This CDR3 is built from 16 residues. Germline V gives CDR1 KGHSH, CDR2 LQKENI. With V trimmed by 1 base and J by 2 bases, 6 bases remained unmatched. This CDR3 reads CASSPLSSGTPYEQYF. In DNA, the CDR3 is TGTGCCAGCTCACCACTGTCTAGCGGGACCCCCTACGAGCAGTACTTC.

This clone was picked up a small number of times. This chain links TRBV6-5 with TRBJ2-7; no definite D call. Deletions cut 5 bases from V and 1 base from J, with 12 bases between. Germline V lookup: CDR1 MNHEY, CDR2 SVGAGI. The CDR3 covers 14 residues. The CDR3 DNA is TGTGCCAGCAGTCCCCCTGGCTGGTCCTACGAGCAGTACTTC. Translating gives CASSPPGWSYEQYF.

The genes are TRBV5-4 and TRBJ2-7; 14 positions agree with TRBD2. The CDR3 consists of 16 residues. J was trimmed by 6 bases and V by 0 bases; bases with no gene match: 5. The germline gives CDR1 SGHNT, CDR2 YYREEE (reference sequence). The CDR3 region is CASSLAGTSGSGEQYF. The CDR3 nucleotides read TGTGCCAGCAGCTTGGCCGGGACTAGCGGGAGTGGCGAGCAGTACTTC.

This chain connects TRBV10-3 to TRBJ1-4; TRBD1 matches at 9 bases. Germline V CDR1 and CDR2: ENHRY, SYGVKD. The CDR3 contains 16 residues. Trimming took 5 bases from V and 5 from J; bases not matched to a gene: 9. CDR3 amino acids: CAISPGQGFSNEKLFF. The CDR3, as DNA: TGTGCCATCAGTCCGGGACAGGGCTTTTCCAATGAAAAACTGTTTTTT.

V is TRBV10-2 and J is TRBJ2-3, with 10 bases lining up with TRBD2. In germline, CDR1 is WSHSY, CDR2 SAAADI. V trimming: 6 bases; J trimming: 1 base; junction bases outside the gene matches: 4. The CDR3 runs 15 residues. In DNA form, the CDR3 reads TGCGCCAGCAGAGCCGGGACTAGCGGCACAGATACGCAGTATTTT. This codes for CASRAGTSGTDTQYF.

This clone was recorded once. The rearrangement links TRBV7-2 to TRBJ2-5; 15 nucleotides match TRBD2. CDR1 and CDR2 from the germline V gene are SGHTA and FQGNSA. The CDR3 loop spans 17 amino acids. The V and J ends lost 5 bases and 4 bases, in that order; junction bases with no gene match: 8. In DNA form, the CDR3 reads TGTGCCAGCAGCCGAGGACTAGCGGGAGGGCCGGGAGAGACCCAGTACTTC. Its protein is CASSRGLAGGPGETQYF.

This clone turned up a few times. The chain combines TRBV7-2 with TRBJ2-1; 8 bases line up with TRBD2. The CDR3 runs to 15 residues. Germline loops: CDR1 SGHTA, CDR2 FQGNSA. The junction had 8 bases not matched to a gene; V was cut back by 7 bases and J by 3 bases. The CDR3, as DNA: TGTGCCAGCACCGGGGGGGCGACCGACTACAATGAGCAGTTCTTC. It is translated as CASTGGATDYNEQFF.

This clone was detected a few times. The chain links TRBV4-2 to TRBJ2-2; D ambiguous. The germline gives CDR1 LGHNA, CDR2 YNFKEQ. V lost 4 bases to trimming and J lost 7 bases, with 7 bases between them. The CDR3 sequence is 12 residues long. CDR3 nucleotides: TGTGCCAGCAGCCGGGCGAGCGGGGAGCTGTTTTTT. It encodes CASSRASGELFF.

This clone was seen a few times. V gene TRBV7-3 combines with J gene TRBJ2-2; 10 bases agree with TRBD2. CDR3 length: 20 residues. CDR1 and CDR2 from the germline V gene are SGHTA and FQGTGA. V lost 2 bases to trimming and J lost 1 base; unmatched junction nucleotides: 13. The CDR3 spells CASSLYEGASGSGNTGELFF. As DNA, the CDR3 is TGTGCCAGCAGCTTATATGAAGGGGCTAGCGGGAGCGGGAACACCGGGGAGCTGTTTTTT. The variable domain in full, completed from reference TRBV7-3 and TRBJ2-2, reads GAGVSQTPSNKVTEKGKYVELRCDPISGHTALYWYRQSLGQGPEFLIYFQGTGAADDSGLPNDRFFAVRPEGSVSTLKIQRTERGDSAVYLCASSLYEGASGSGNTGELFFGEGSRLTVL.

This sequence joins TRBV4-2 and TRBJ2-7, with 8 bases lining up with TRBD1. The CDR3 spans 13 residues. After removal of 3 bases from V and 6 bases from J, the junction contained 4 bases not matched to a gene. CDR1 and CDR2 (germline): LGHNA, YNFKEQ. The CDR3 here is CASSHPGGGEQYF. The CDR3 DNA reads TGTGCCAGCAGCCACCCAGGGGGCGGCGAGCAGTACTTC.